Below are 21 T cell receptor beta chains sequenced from a single sample in a study of CD8 T cells in Susac syndrome. When the RNA was reverse transcribed, random hexamers were used with an input of roughly 0.45 to 1 ug. TCRdb fed the immunoSEQ multiplex PCR reads into MiXCR, producing one record per CDR3 protein. The sample lists approximately 280,000 distinct CDR3 sequences, about 88% occurring once. The sample was CD8+ T cells from PBMCs. The receptor source for this set is a human donor with multiple sclerosis.

V and J are TRBV20-1 and TRBJ2-3, with 7 bases aligning to TRBD2. The CDR3 length is 18 residues. In germline, CDR1 is DFQATT, CDR2 SNEGSKA (reference sequence). The V gene end was trimmed by 1 base and the J gene end by 1 base; junction bases not matched to a gene: 14. In nucleotides, the CDR3 is TGCAGTGCTAGAGCATCCTCTGGTGCGGGAGCAGGCACAGATACGCAGTATTTT. It codes for CSARASSGAGAGTDTQYF.

The gene calls are TRBV30 and TRBJ2-7; D is undetermined. V gave up 5 bases and J gave up 1 base, with 9 bases separating them. The CDR3 consists of 12 residues. Germline V gene data show CDR1 as GTSNPN and CDR2 as SVGIG (reference sequence). The CDR3 region has the DNA TGTGCCTGGGGCATAGGGTCCTACGAGCAGTACTTC. This translates into CAWGIGSYEQYF.

The chain is built from TRBV24-1 and TRBJ1-2; D is unresolved. V lost 0 bases and J lost 8, with 3 bases in between. The CDR3 length is 11 residues. Per the germline V gene, CDR1 is KGHDR and CDR2 is SFDVKD. The CDR3 DNA is TGTGCCACCAGTGATTTGGGCGGCTACACCTTC. This sequence encodes CATSDLGGYTF.

This clonotype was seen only once. This chain uses TRBV5-1 with TRBJ2-5, with a tentative D call TRBD2 (6 bases). The CDR3 length is 15 residues. The germline V gene has CDR1 SGHRS and CDR2 YFSETQ. V was shortened by 3 bases and J by 5 bases, with 17 bases between the two germline ends. The CDR3 protein is CASSSRIEGRETQYF. Written as DNA, the CDR3 is TGCGCCAGCAGCTCCCGGATCGAAGGGAGGGAGACCCAGTACTTC.

The chain has TRBV5-1 and TRBJ2-3; 7 bases line up with TRBD2. This CDR3 spans 14 amino acids. V was clipped by 4 bases and J by 6 bases; unmatched bases: 8. Germline values: CDR1 SGHRS, CDR2 YFSETQ. DNA for the CDR3: TGCGCCAGCAGCCTTGGGACTACCCTTGATACGCAGTATTTT. Protein sequence: CASSLGTTLDTQYF.

V usage is TRBV4-1 and J usage is TRBJ2-7, with D possibly called TRBD1 or TRBD2 (5 bases each). Germline V gene data show CDR1 as MGHRA and CDR2 as YSYEKL. V lost 1 base and J 4 bases, leaving 14 bases between the germline ends. The CDR3 contains 15 residues. In DNA form, the CDR3 reads TGCGCCAGCAGCCAAGGGCAGGGTGAGGGGTACGAGCAGTACTTC. It specifies CASSQGQGEGYEQYF.

The J gene is TRBJ2-2, the V gene TRBV20-1; 14 nucleotides line up with TRBD2. The CDR3 totals 18 residues. Trimming cost V 3 bases and J 4 bases; bases outside gene matches: 10. The V gene's germline CDR1 is DFQATT and CDR2 SNEGSKA (reference sequence). For the CDR3, the DNA is TGCAGTGCTAGTGTGACTAGCGGGAGGGCGGGTGGCACCGGGGAGCTGTTTTTT. Translated: CSASVTSGRAGGTGELFF.

The J gene is TRBJ2-5, the V gene TRBV4-1; unclear D gene. The CDR3 extends over 14 amino acids. Trimming stripped 0 bases from V and 1 base from J, with 6 bases between. The germline V gene has CDR1 MGHRA and CDR2 YSYEKL. This CDR3 is CASSQEGPQETQYF. The DNA of the CDR3 is TGCGCCAGCAGCCAAGAAGGTCCCCAAGAGACCCAGTACTTC.

The CDR3 spells CATSREPGHQNQPQHF. For the CDR3, the DNA is TGTGCCACCAGCAGAGAACCAGGACATCAGAATCAGCCCCAGCATTTT. V is TRBV15 and J is TRBJ1-5; tentative D call: TRBD1 (5 bases). V gave up 0 bases and J gave up 4 bases, with 13 bases separating them. Germline CDR1 LNHNV, CDR2 YYDKDF (reference sequence). This CDR3 comprises 16 residues.

This chain's CDR3 is CASSFSGWADTQYF. In DNA form, the CDR3 reads TGTGCCAGCAGCTTCTCGGGTTGGGCAGATACGCAGTATTTT. The J gene is TRBJ2-3, the V gene TRBV7-3, with D hard to call. Germline V gene sequence: CDR1 SGHTA, CDR2 FQGTGA. Trimming took off 3 bases at V and 4 bases at J, with 11 bases between the two ends. The CDR3 extends over 14 amino acids. Combining the CDR3 with reference TRBV7-3 and TRBJ2-3 gives the whole variable domain GAGVSQTPSNKVTEKGKYVELRCDPISGHTALYWYRQSLGQGPEFLIYFQGTGAADDSGLPNDRFFAVRPEGSVSTLKIQRTERGDSAVYLCASSFSGWADTQYFGPGTRLTVL.

This sequence joins TRBV27 and TRBJ1-5; 10 bases map to TRBD1. Unmatched junction bases numbered 12, after V lost 4 bases and J lost 3 bases. Germline CDR1 reads MNHEY; CDR2 reads SMNVEV (reference sequence). This CDR3 spans 18 amino acids. The DNA for the CDR3 is TGTGCCAGCAGTTCTCTTCGGACAGGGGGAACGTTCAATCAGCCCCAGCATTTT. This encodes CASSSLRTGGTFNQPQHF.

The chain is built from TRBV3-1 and TRBJ2-3; 15 nucleotides align to TRBD2. Trimming took 4 bases from V and 6 from J; bases not matched to a gene: 8. The CDR3 consists of 17 residues. The germline CDR1 and CDR2 sequences are LGHDT and YNNKEL (reference sequence). The DNA for the CDR3 is TGTGCCAGCAGCCCAGGACTAGCGGGAGGGCACTGGGATACGCAGTATTTT. Translated: CASSPGLAGGHWDTQYF.

The sample holds one count of this clonotype. The chain joins TRBV20-1 to TRBJ2-7; no clear D gene. Trimming took 3 bases from V and 3 from J, leaving 21 bases between them. There are 16 residues in the CDR3. The germline V gene has CDR1 DFQATT and CDR2 SNEGSKA (reference sequence). CDR3: CSASSTGPQPYYEQYF. The CDR3 DNA reads TGCAGTGCTAGCAGTACCGGACCCCAGCCCTACTACGAGCAGTACTTC.

The J gene is TRBJ1-1, the V gene TRBV27; D possibly corresponds to TRBD1 (5 bases). The germline V gene encodes CDR1 MNHEY and CDR2 SMNVEV (reference sequence). The CDR3 is 13 amino acids. V shed 5 bases and J shed 1 base, with 8 bases lying between them. The CDR3 is CASSMGPNTEAFF. CDR3 coding DNA: TGTGCCAGCAGTATGGGACCGAACACTGAAGCTTTCTTT.

V and J are TRBV27 and TRBJ2-7; TRBD2 is a possible D gene (6 bases). Germline assignment: CDR1 MNHEY and CDR2 SMNVEV (reference sequence). The CDR3 contains 14 residues. The V end was cut by 6 bases, the J end by 3 bases, with 15 bases between. The CDR3 DNA reads TGTGCCAGCAGCCCGTTGGGTAGCGGCTACGAGCAGTACTTC. It specifies CASSPLGSGYEQYF.

The chain is built from TRBV27 and TRBJ2-5; the match to TRBD1 covers 7 bases. CDR1 is MNHEY and CDR2 is SMNVEV in the germline V gene (reference sequence). V lost 5 bases to trimming and J lost 2 bases; unmatched junction nucleotides: 8. The CDR3 covers 15 residues. The CDR3 DNA sequence: TGTGCCAGCAGTCTCCGGGGCAGGGGGCAAGAGACCCAGTACTTC. It is translated as CASSLRGRGQETQYF.

The CDR3 spells CASSFSGSRFGAKNIQYF. CDR3 bases: TGTGCCAGCAGCTTTAGCGGGAGTAGGTTTGGAGCCAAAAACATTCAGTACTTC. This chain uses TRBV7-8 with TRBJ2-4; 9 nucleotides align to TRBD2. Germline V lookup: CDR1 SGHVS, CDR2 FQNEAQ. V gave up 3 bases and J gave up 0 bases; unmatched junction bases: 9. This CDR3 contains 18 residues.

The J gene is TRBJ1-1, the V gene TRBV9; no firm D call. The germline V and J ends were trimmed by 4 bases and 8 bases, with 15 bases remaining between them. Germline V gives CDR1 SGDLS, CDR2 YYNGEE. The CDR3 is 13 amino acids. CDR3 region: CASSQIGKREAFF. As DNA, the CDR3 is TGTGCCAGCAGCCAAATCGGTAAGAGAGAAGCTTTCTTT.

The rearrangement joins TRBV7-8 to TRBJ1-2; the D gene is possibly TRBD1 (6 bases). The CDR3 runs 13 residues. V gave up 2 bases and J gave up 6 bases, with 10 bases separating them. The germline CDR1 and CDR2 sequences are SGHVS and FQNEAQ. CDR3 protein: CASSLPGQNGYTF. In DNA, the CDR3 is TGTGCCAGCAGCTTACCCGGACAGAATGGCTACACCTTC.

The chain has TRBV13 and TRBJ2-7, with D possibly TRBD2 on 6 matching bases. The CDR3 has 15 amino acids. Germline lookup yields CDR1 PRHDT and CDR2 FYEKMQ (reference sequence). The V end was cut by 5 bases, the J end by 5 bases, with 19 bases between. As DNA, the CDR3 is TGTGCCAGCAGCAGCTACGGGAGCCGGGTTAACGAGCAGTACTTC. This codes for CASSSYGSRVNEQYF.

The chain joins TRBV14 to TRBJ2-1, with 9 bases aligning to TRBD2. The CDR3 is 17 amino acids. Per germline, CDR1 SGHDN and CDR2 FVKESK. After removal of 0 bases from V and 8 bases from J, the junction contained 11 bases not matched to a gene. CDR3 residues: CASSQDLGTSPAYEQFF. DNA for the CDR3: TGTGCCAGCAGCCAAGATCTAGGGACTAGCCCGGCCTATGAGCAGTTCTTC.